This is a list of T cell receptor beta chains from one sample in a study of OX40 agonist ivuxolimab in advanced cancers. The assay was immunoSEQ multiplex PCR, and TCRdb's table has in-frame clones only and misses some. The sample yields tens of thousands of clones, around 88% seen once. The source was CD4+ or CD8+ T cells sorted from blood, collected in a trial of the OX40 agonist ivuxolimab. The receptors were sampled from an adult with an advanced solid tumor such as melanoma, head and neck, liver or kidney cancer. CDR3s include the opening cysteine and the closing phenylalanine or tryptophan. D genes are given only for firm matches. Size is omitted from some rows. Given values are once, few, many or a class for expanded clones.

TRBV10-3	NA	NA	TRBJ2-5	TGTGCCATCAGTGCTGGGACCGGAGGGACCCAGTACTTC	CAISAGTGGTQYF
TRBV5-1	few	NA	TRBJ1-2	TGCGCCAGCAGCTTGACGGGCAGCGTAGGCTATGGCTACACCTTC	CASSLTGSVGYGYTF
TRBV4-2	NA	TRBD2	TRBJ2-3	TGTGCCAGCAGCCAAGATAGTCTAGCGGGGGGGTCAGATACGCAGTATTTT	CASSQDSLAGGSDTQYF
TRBV5-4	NA	NA	TRBJ1-1	TGTGCCAGCAGCCCGCGCCAGGGAGACACTGAAGCTTTCTTT	CASSPRQGDTEAFF
TRBV7-8	NA	TRBD1	TRBJ1-6	TGTGCCAGCAGCTACCAGACAGGGCGCAATTCACCCCTCCACTTT	CASSYQTGRNSPLHF
TRBV19	NA	TRBD1	TRBJ2-1	TGTGCCAGTAGATGGGAGGGACAGGGGTTTTACAATGAGCAGTTCTTC	CASRWEGQGFYNEQFF
TRBV5-1	NA	TRBD1	TRBJ1-5	TGCGCCAGCAGCCCCGGAGGACAGGGCAGGTTAGAGCCCCAGCATTTT	CASSPGGQGRLEPQHF
TRBV6-5	NA	NA	TRBJ2-7	TGTGCCAGCAGTTACGACACCTACGAGCAGTACTTC	CASSYDTYEQYF
TRBV7-9	NA	TRBD1	TRBJ2-6	TGTGCCAGCAGCCTCCGGGACAGGGGACCCTCTGGGGCCAACGTCCTGACTTTC	CASSLRDRGPSGANVLTF
TRBV6-6	once	NA	TRBJ1-6	TGTGCCAGCAGTTTTGGACACTCACCCCTCCACTTT	CASSFGHSPLHF
TRBV30	NA	NA	TRBJ2-7	TGTGCCTGGAGTTTGGGGGGAGAGCAGTACTTC	CAWSLGGEQYF
TRBV6-1	few	TRBD2	TRBJ2-3	TGTGCCAGCGGGGGACTAGGGAACACAGATACGCAGTATTTT	CASGGLGNTDTQYF
TRBV2	NA	NA	TRBJ1-5	TGTGCCAGCAGCCTAGGCCGGGATCAGCCCCAGCATTTT	CASSLGRDQPQHF
TRBV6-1	NA	NA	TRBJ1-1	TGTGCCACCCGGACAGCTTTCTTT	CATRTAFF
TRBV5-6	NA	TRBD1	TRBJ1-5	TGTGCCAGCGGGTTACAGGGGAGATATCAGCCCCAGCATTTT	CASGLQGRYQPQHF
TRBV5-1	NA	TRBD1	TRBJ1-2	TGCGCCAGCAGCCCCAGTCCCGGGACAGGGTTTAACTATGGCTACACCTTC	CASSPSPGTGFNYGYTF
TRBV19	NA	NA	TRBJ1-6	TGTGCCAGTAAATGGGCAATGAATTCACCCCTCCACTTT	CASKWAMNSPLHF
TRBV29-1	NA	NA	TRBJ1-1	TGCAGCGTTAGGGGCCCCTACATTGAAGCTTTCTTT	CSVRGPYIEAFF
TRBV29-1	NA	NA	TRBJ2-3	TGCAGCGTTGATGACCGTGGCGGCACAGATACGCAGTATTTT	CSVDDRGGTDTQYF
TRBV7-3	few	NA	TRBJ2-2	TGTGCCAGCAGCTTCGGAGGGACCGGCACCGGGGAGCTGTTTTTT	CASSFGGTGTGELFF
TRBV7-9	NA	TRBD2	TRBJ2-1	TGTGCCAGCAGCTTTGGGCGGGGGGGATACAATGAGCAGTTCTTC	CASSFGRGGYNEQFF
TRBV5-1	NA	NA	TRBJ1-1	TGCGCCAGCAGCCTGGCGGCAGCGAACACTGAAGCTTTCTTT	CASSLAAANTEAFF
TRBV7-8	NA	TRBD1	TRBJ2-7	TGTGCCAGCAGCTTAGTCGGGGCAGGGGGTAGCTCCTACGAGCAGTACTTC	CASSLVGAGGSSYEQYF
TRBV29-1	NA	NA	TRBJ2-7	TGCAGCGCAGGTAGGGGCTACGAGCAGTACTTC	CSAGRGYEQYF
TRBV18	NA	TRBD1	TRBJ1-5	TGTGCCAGCTCACCACCTTTATCGGGACAGGGGGCGAGACAGCCCCAGCATTTT	CASSPPLSGQGARQPQHF
TRBV5-6	NA	NA	TRBJ1-3	TGTGCCAGCAGCTTAGGCAGTGGAAACACCATATATTTT	CASSLGSGNTIYF
TRBV14	NA	NA	TRBJ1-1	TGTGCCAGCAGCCAAGGGAGAACTGAAGCTTTCTTT	CASSQGRTEAFF
TRBV21-1	NA	NA	TRBJ2-1	TGTGCCAGCAGCAAAGCGCGGGGCGTGACAGAGCCCTCCTACAATGAGCAGTTCTTC	CASSKARGVTEPSYNEQFF
TRBV18	NA	TRBD1	TRBJ1-6	TGTGCTAGCTCGCGGACAGGGGCTAATTCACCCCTCCACTTT	CASSRTGANSPLHF
TRBV10-3	NA	NA	TRBJ2-7	TGTGCCATCAGTGAGGACCTGGGCATCTCCGAGCAGTACTTC	CAISEDLGISEQYF
TRBV4-2	few	NA	TRBJ1-4	TGTGCCAGCAGCCGCTACAGTGCAACTAATGAAAAACTGTTTTTT	CASSRYSATNEKLFF
TRBV5-6	once	TRBD1	TRBJ2-7	TGTGCCAGCAGCCCATGGGACAGCTCCTACGAGCAGTACTTC	CASSPWDSSYEQYF
TRBV9	NA	NA	TRBJ2-1	TGTGCCAGCAGCGTCGAGATGGAGCCATACAATGAGCAGTTCTTC	CASSVEMEPYNEQFF
TRBV30	few	NA	TRBJ2-2	TGTGCCTGGAGTGTACTGAAAGAGGAGCTGTTTTTT	CAWSVLKEELFF
TRBV4-1	NA	TRBD2	TRBJ2-7	TGCGCCAGCAGCCAGACTAGCGGGTTCTACGAGCAGTACTTC	CASSQTSGFYEQYF
TRBV11-3	NA	NA	TRBJ2-3	TGTGCCAGCAGCTTATCGGCGGGAAGCACAGATACGCAGTATTTT	CASSLSAGSTDTQYF
TRBV7-2	NA	NA	TRBJ2-3	TGTGCCAGCAGCTTTCCAATGAGTGGAACAGATACGCAGTATTTT	CASSFPMSGTDTQYF
TRBV5-1	once	TRBD2	TRBJ2-3	TGCGCCAGCAGACTCGAAAGCGGGAGAGATCGAGTTGATACGCAGTATTTT	CASRLESGRDRVDTQYF
TRBV5-4	NA	TRBD1	TRBJ2-7	TGTGCCAGCAGCTACCGGGACAGGGGACACGAGCAGTACTTC	CASSYRDRGHEQYF
TRBV13	NA	TRBD2	TRBJ2-5	TGTGCCAGCAGCCAAGGACTAGCGGGGATTGGAGAGACCCAGTACTTC	CASSQGLAGIGETQYF
TRBV10-1	NA	NA	TRBJ1-1	TGCGCCAGCAGCGCCGGGATGACCGAGAACACTGAAGCTTTCTTT	CASSAGMTENTEAFF
TRBV6-5	NA	NA	TRBJ1-1	TGTGCCAGCAGTTACGGGGGTGACACTGAAGCTTTCTTT	CASSYGGDTEAFF
TRBV6-5	NA	NA	TRBJ1-6	TGTGCCAGCAGTTACCAGTTGGGGTCCGGTTCACCCCTCCACTTT	CASSYQLGSGSPLHF
TRBV7-2	NA	NA	TRBJ1-6	TGTGCCAGCAGCCTCGCCGGGACAAATTCACCCCTCCACTTT	CASSLAGTNSPLHF
TRBV30	once	NA	TRBJ1-1	TGTGCCTGGAGTTCCCTGACGAGGAACACTGAAGCTTTCTTT	CAWSSLTRNTEAFF
TRBV7-2	once	NA	TRBJ2-3	TGTGCCAGCAGCACAACCTGGGGTGGTACGCAGTATTTT	CASSTTWGGTQYF
TRBV7-3	once	NA	TRBJ2-3	TGTGCCACCTCCCAGGGCAGGAGCACAGATACGCAGTATTTT	CATSQGRSTDTQYF
TRBV7-6	NA	NA	TRBJ2-6	TGTGCCAGCAGCCTAGGTATCTCACAAAGTCGGGCCAACGTCCTGACTTTC	CASSLGISQSRANVLTF
TRBV11-3	NA	NA	TRBJ2-1	TGTGCCAGCAGCTTAGACGGGGGTAACTACAATGAGCAGTTCTTC	CASSLDGGNYNEQFF
TRBV18	NA	NA	TRBJ2-5	TGTGCCAGCTCACCACCGTTCGGGGCCGGAGAGACCCAGTACTTC	CASSPPFGAGETQYF
TRBV7-2	NA	NA	TRBJ1-2	TGTGCCAGCAGCTTAAGAGGGGAAAAAGATGGCTACACCTTC	CASSLRGEKDGYTF
TRBV5-1	NA	TRBD2	TRBJ2-5	TGCGCCAGCAGCGACACTAGCGGGGGAGGAGAGACCCAGTACTTC	CASSDTSGGGETQYF
TRBV11-3	NA	NA	TRBJ2-1	TGTGCCAGCAGCTTAGAGTCCGCTGAGCAGTTCTTC	CASSLESAEQFF
TRBV9	NA	TRBD1	TRBJ2-2	TGTGCCAGCAGCGTAGGGCCCTCTCGACAGGGGTCGGGCACCGGGGAGCTGTTTTTT	CASSVGPSRQGSGTGELFF
TRBV30	NA	NA	TRBJ1-1	TGTGCCTGGGACAGATTGAACACTGAAGCTTTCTTT	CAWDRLNTEAFF
TRBV2	NA	NA	TRBJ2-2	TGTGCCAGCAAAATAGGATTGGGGGCGACCACCGGGGAGCTGTTTTTT	CASKIGLGATTGELFF
TRBV5-5	NA	NA	TRBJ1-2	TGTGCCAGCAGCAGCCCAGGGAGGACTGGCTATGGCTACACCTTC	CASSSPGRTGYGYTF
TRBV10-1	NA	TRBD2	TRBJ2-7	TGCGCCAGCAGTGAGTCGGGACTAGCGGGGATCCGTTATGAGCAGTACTTC	CASSESGLAGIRYEQYF
TRBV19	NA	TRBD1	TRBJ2-5	TGTGCCAGTAGTGCCACTCCCGCCGGACAGGGGGCGGTAGAGACCCAGTACTTC	CASSATPAGQGAVETQYF
TRBV19	NA	TRBD1	TRBJ1-2	TGTGCCAGTAGTATCCGCCGTAACCGGGACAGCTATGGCTACACCTTC	CASSIRRNRDSYGYTF